This paragraph reports one TCR beta chain. Its cognate antigen is unknown. These data originate in a study of vaccination and CD4 T cells after COVID-19. About the research overall: Six males and four females, two of them Hispanic, were enrolled as convalescents. Either the Pfizer-BioNTech BNT162b2 or Moderna mRNA-1273 vaccine was given as two doses. Post-COVID sampling occurred a median about 100 days after diagnosis (range 35 to 161).

The CDR3 is made up of 16 amino acids. Trimming stripped 4 bases from V and 0 bases from J, with 14 bases between. In germline, CDR1 is SEHNR, CDR2 FQNEAQ (reference sequence). TCRdb ran MiXCR on the PCR reads and lists one entry per CDR3 protein. The profile shows 11,000 to 15,000 distinct CDR3 sequences, over 65% of them singletons. Findings of the study overall: Convalescent patients' vaccine-specific clones were spike mono-reactive in 304 of 307 cases.

The sequences come from CD4+ T cells from blood, collected after SARS-CoV-2 vaccination. The sequence was collected from a human donor who had recovered from COVID-19. The genes are TRBV7-9 and TRBJ2-3; D is perhaps TRBD1 (6 bases). The CDR3 bases are TGTGCCAGCAGCTACAGGGCTGGGGATAGCACAGATACGCAGTATTTT. Its protein product is CASSYRAGDSTDTQYF.